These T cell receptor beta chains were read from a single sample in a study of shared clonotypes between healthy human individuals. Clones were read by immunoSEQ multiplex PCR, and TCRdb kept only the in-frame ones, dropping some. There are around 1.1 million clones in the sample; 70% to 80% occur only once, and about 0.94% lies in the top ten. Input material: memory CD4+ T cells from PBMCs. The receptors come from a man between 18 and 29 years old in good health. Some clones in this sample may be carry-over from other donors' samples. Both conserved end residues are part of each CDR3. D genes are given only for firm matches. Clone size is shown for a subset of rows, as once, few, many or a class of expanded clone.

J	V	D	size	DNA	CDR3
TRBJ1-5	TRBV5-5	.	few	TGTGCCAGCAGCCCAATGGGTCAGCCCCAGCATTTT	CASSPMGQPQHF
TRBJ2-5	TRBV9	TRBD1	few	TGTGCCAGCAGCTTAAGACAGGGGTCCGGAGAGACCCAGTACTTC	CASSLRQGSGETQYF
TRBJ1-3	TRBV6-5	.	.	TGTGCCAGCAGAGCACAGGGTTTAGCTGGAAACACCATATATTTT	CASRAQGLAGNTIYF
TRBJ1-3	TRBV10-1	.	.	TGCGCCAGCAGTGAGTCAGGCTGGGAGCACGGAAACACCATATATTTT	CASSESGWEHGNTIYF
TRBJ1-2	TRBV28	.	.	TGTGCCAGCAGCCACGGGGCCTCAGGGACTGGCTACACCTTC	CASSHGASGTGYTF
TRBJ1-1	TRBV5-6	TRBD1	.	TGTGCCAGCAGCTTGGTTGGGGACAGGCCGAACACTGAAGCTTTCTTT	CASSLVGDRPNTEAFF
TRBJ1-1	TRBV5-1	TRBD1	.	TGCGCCAGCAGCGCAAATGGGGACAGGAACACTGAAGCTTTCTTT	CASSANGDRNTEAFF
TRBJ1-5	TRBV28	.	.	TGTGCCAGCCTAACAGGGAACAATCAGCCCCAGCATTTT	CASLTGNNQPQHF
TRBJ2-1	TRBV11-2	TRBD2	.	TGTGCCATTCGAGGGAGGGAGTCCTACAATGAGCAGTTCTTC	CAIRGRESYNEQFF
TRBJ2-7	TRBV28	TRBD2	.	TGTGCCAGCAGTTTTACGCTAGCGGGCTCCTACGAGCAGTACTTC	CASSFTLAGSYEQYF
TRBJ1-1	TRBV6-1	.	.	TGTGCCAGCAGTGGGTCTCCGGGGGCCGGGGCTTTCTTT	CASSGSPGAGAFF
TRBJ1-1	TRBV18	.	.	TGTGCCAGCTCACCCAGGGTGGGTGAAGCTTTCTTT	CASSPRVGEAFF
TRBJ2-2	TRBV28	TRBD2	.	TGTGCCAGCAGTAGCGGGAGAACCGGGGAGCTGTTTTTT	CASSSGRTGELFF
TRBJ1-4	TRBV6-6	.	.	TGTGCCAGCAGTTACCACAGATACACAACTAATGAAAAACTGTTTTTT	CASSYHRYTTNEKLFF
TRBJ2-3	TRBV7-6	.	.	TGTGCCAGCAGCTTATTTCGCGGGATCACAGATACGCAGTATTTT	CASSLFRGITDTQYF
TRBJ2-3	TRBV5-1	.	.	TGCGCCAGCAGCTTCGGACTTACAACAGATACGCAGTATTTT	CASSFGLTTDTQYF
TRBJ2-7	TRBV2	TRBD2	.	TGTGCCAGCAGCGGGCTAGCGGGGACGCGGGGGGAGCAGTACTTC	CASSGLAGTRGEQYF
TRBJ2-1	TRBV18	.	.	TGTGCCAGCTCACGAACGAGCGACAATGAGCAGTTCTTC	CASSRTSDNEQFF
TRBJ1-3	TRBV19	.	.	TGTGCCAGTAGGAAGAGCTCTGGAAACACCATATATTTT	CASRKSSGNTIYF
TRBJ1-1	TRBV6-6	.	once	TGTGCCAGCAGTAGACCGCGGGTAGGCACTGAAGCTTTCTTT	CASSRPRVGTEAFF
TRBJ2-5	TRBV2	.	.	TGTGCCAGCAGTGCATCCCTACCCACGGAGACCCAGTACTTC	CASSASLPTETQYF
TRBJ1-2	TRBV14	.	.	TGTGCCAGCAGCCAAGATAAGGACTATGGCTACACCTTC	CASSQDKDYGYTF
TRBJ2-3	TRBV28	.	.	TGTGCCAGCAGCCCCCTTTCATACTCAACTAGCACAGATACGCAGTATTTT	CASSPLSYSTSTDTQYF
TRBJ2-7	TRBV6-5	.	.	TGTGCCAGCAGTTACGGGACACCGTCCTACGAGCAGTACTTC	CASSYGTPSYEQYF
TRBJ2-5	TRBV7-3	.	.	TGTGCCAGCAGCTTACACGCTGGGACGGCAGGGGAGACCCAGTACTTC	CASSLHAGTAGETQYF
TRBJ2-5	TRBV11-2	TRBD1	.	TGTGCCAGCAGCTGGAGCGCAGGGGGCTGGGGGACCCAGTACTTC	CASSWSAGGWGTQYF
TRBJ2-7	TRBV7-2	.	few	TGTGCCAGCAGCTTAGAGCCCCTTTCTCCTTCCGAGCAGTACTTC	CASSLEPLSPSEQYF
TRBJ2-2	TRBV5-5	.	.	TGTGCCAGCAGCGCAAGGGAGTCCGGGGAGCTGTTTTTT	CASSARESGELFF
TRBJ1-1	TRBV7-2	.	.	TGTGCCAGCAGCTTCGACACTAACACTGAAGCTTTCTTT	CASSFDTNTEAFF
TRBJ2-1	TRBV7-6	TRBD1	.	TGTGCCAGCAGCTTAAATCCAGGGGGCAATGAGCAGTTCTTC	CASSLNPGGNEQFF
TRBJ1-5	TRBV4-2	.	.	TGTGCCAGCAGCCCGAACGGGGGGTTTAACAATCAGCCCCAGCATTTT	CASSPNGGFNNQPQHF
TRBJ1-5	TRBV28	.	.	TGTGCCAGCAGCTGGGCCGGGGCGCCCCAGCATTTT	CASSWAGAPQHF
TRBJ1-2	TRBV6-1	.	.	TGTGCCAGCAGTGAAGCGGGGGGGACCTATGGCTACACCTTC	CASSEAGGTYGYTF
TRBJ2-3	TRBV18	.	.	TGTGCCAGCAACCCGGTGGGCGGCACAGATACGCAGTATTTT	CASNPVGGTDTQYF
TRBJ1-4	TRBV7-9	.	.	TGTGCCAGCAGCTTATTTAGCGGGTATGGTGAAAAACTGTTTTTT	CASSLFSGYGEKLFF
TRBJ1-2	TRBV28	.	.	TGTGCCAGCAGCTCCGCGGGGGCGAAAGGATCCTACGGCTACACCTTC	CASSSAGAKGSYGYTF
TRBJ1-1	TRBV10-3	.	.	TGTGCCATCGGCGGACTGCCGAACACTGAAGCTTTCTTT	CAIGGLPNTEAFF
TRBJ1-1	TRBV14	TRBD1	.	TGTGCCAGCAGCCAATCGCGGACAGGGGGGAGTGAAGCTTTCTTT	CASSQSRTGGSEAFF
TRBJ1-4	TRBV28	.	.	TGTGCCAGCAGCGAGTCAACTAATGAAAAACTGTTTTTT	CASSESTNEKLFF
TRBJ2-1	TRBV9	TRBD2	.	TGTGCCAGCAGCGTAAGCGGGAGGGCCGATGAGCAGTTCTTC	CASSVSGRADEQFF
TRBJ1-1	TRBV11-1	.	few	TGTGCCAGCAGCCGGGACATACGGATGAACACTGAAGCTTTCTTT	CASSRDIRMNTEAFF
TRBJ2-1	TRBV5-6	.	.	TGTGCCAGCAGCTTGATGAGTGGGACCAATGAGCAGTTCTTC	CASSLMSGTNEQFF
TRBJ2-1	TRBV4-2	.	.	TGTGCCAGCAGCCCGTATTGGGGCCGAAGGGACAATGAGCAGTTCTTC	CASSPYWGRRDNEQFF
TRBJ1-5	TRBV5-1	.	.	TGCGCCAGCAGCTGGGGACCCGGGGGCCCCAATCAGCCCCAGCATTTT	CASSWGPGGPNQPQHF
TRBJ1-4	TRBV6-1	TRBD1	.	TGTGCCAGCAGTGGATACAGGGGCACTAATGAAAAACTGTTTTTT	CASSGYRGTNEKLFF
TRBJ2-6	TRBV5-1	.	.	TGCGCCAGCAGCCCAGGATACCGTCGCGGGGCCAACGTCCTGACTTTC	CASSPGYRRGANVLTF
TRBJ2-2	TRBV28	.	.	TGTGCCAGCAGTTTATTCTATAGGGTGAACACCGGGGAGCTGTTTTTT	CASSLFYRVNTGELFF
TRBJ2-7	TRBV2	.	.	TGTGCAAGGACGGATGCCTACGAGCAGTACTTC	CARTDAYEQYF
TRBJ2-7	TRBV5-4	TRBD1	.	TGTGCCAGCAGCCGAAAGACAGGGTCAGCCTACGAGCAGTACTTC	CASSRKTGSAYEQYF
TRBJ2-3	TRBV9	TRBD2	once	TGTGCCAGCAGCCAGTGGGCGGGAGGAACAGATACGCAGTATTTT	CASSQWAGGTDTQYF
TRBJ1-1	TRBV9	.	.	TGTGCCAGCGCTGTGGAGGCGGACACTGAAGCTTTCTTT	CASAVEADTEAFF
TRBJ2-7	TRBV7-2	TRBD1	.	TGTGCCAGCAGCTCGACTAGGGGGACAGGGGGCTACGAGCAGTACTTC	CASSSTRGTGGYEQYF